One sample yielded the 7 T cell receptor beta chains listed below, sequenced in a study of blood T cell repertoires in COVID-19. Libraries were prepared by immunoSEQ multiplex PCR; TCRdb keeps only in-frame clonotypes and omits some of them. The table has more than 300,000 clones, 70% to 90% seen once. The sequenced sample was peripheral blood. The receptors shown here come from a woman aged 30 to 39 with COVID-19, enrolled during active disease.

The chain uses TRBV4-1 and TRBJ1-4; 7 bases are shared with TRBD1. The CDR3 loop spans 15 amino acids. The germline V gene has CDR1 MGHRA and CDR2 YSYEKL. Trimming removed 3 bases from V and 7 bases from J; junction bases left unmatched: 8. The CDR3 coding sequence is TGCGCCAGCAGCCAGACGACAGGGTATGGTGAAAAACTGTTTTTT. It is translated as CASSQTTGYGEKLFF.

This chain connects TRBV10-1 to TRBJ1-1; D remains ambiguous. Germline loops: CDR1 WNHNN, CDR2 SYGVQD (reference sequence). V was shortened by 2 bases and J by 1 base, with 5 bases between the two germline ends. This CDR3 comprises 13 residues. DNA for the CDR3: TGCGCCAGCAGTGAGAGCTGGAACACTGAAGCTTTCTTT. It translates to CASSESWNTEAFF.

The chain joins TRBV3-1 (or the pseudogene TRBV3-2) to TRBJ2-7; 16 nucleotides agree with TRBD2. Germline V lookup: CDR1 LGHDT, CDR2 YNNKEL (reference sequence). The CDR3 sequence is 17 residues long. The ends lost 0 bases at V and 6 bases at J; junction bases unmatched: 5. CDR3 region: CASSQDGTSGRACEQYF. CDR3 sequence (DNA): TGTGCCAGCAGCCAAGACGGGACTAGCGGGAGGGCGTGCGAGCAGTACTTC.

The chain is built from TRBV5-1 and TRBJ2-3; maybe TRBD2 (6 bases). The CDR3 covers 14 residues. Looked up from germline, CDR1 is SGHRS and CDR2 is YFSETQ. The V end was cut by 4 bases, the J end by 3 bases, with 12 bases between. CDR3 protein: CASSTGSLTDTQYF. DNA of the CDR3: TGCGCCAGCAGCACCGGGAGTTTGACAGATACGCAGTATTTT.

The chain couples TRBV5-6 to TRBJ2-7, with 10 bases that match TRBD1. Losses at the gene ends were 4 bases for V and 8 bases for J; bases not matched to a gene: 9. From germline, CDR1 is SGHDT and CDR2 YYEEEE. This CDR3 spans 14 amino acids. Here the CDR3 DNA reads TGTGCCAGCAGCCACACCGGGACAGGGGAGCAGCAGTACTTC. Its protein is CASSHTGTGEQQYF.

The rearrangement uses TRBV28 and TRBJ1-2; D is undetermined. The V and J ends lost 3 bases and 4 bases respectively, with 6 bases between them. The CDR3 has 12 residues. Germline CDR1 reads MDHEN; CDR2 reads SYDVKM. In DNA, the CDR3 is TGTGCCAGCAGTTTGAGGAGCTATGGCTACACCTTC. Protein product: CASSLRSYGYTF.

The chain combines TRBV4-2 with TRBJ2-3; 15 nucleotides line up with TRBD2. From germline, CDR1 is LGHNA and CDR2 YNFKEQ. This CDR3 is built from 17 residues. With 4 bases clipped from V and 0 bases from J, the junction kept 2 bases outside the gene matches. The CDR3 region has the DNA TGTGCCAGCAGCCCGGGACTAGCGGGAGGAAGCACAGATACGCAGTATTTT. Protein: CASSPGLAGGSTDTQYF.